Below are 2 T cell receptor beta chains sequenced from a single sample in a study of shared clonotypes between healthy human individuals. Terminally differentiated effector memory CD45RA+ cells were left out of the naive CD8 fraction, which was CD45RO-negative and positively selected for CCR7. Profiling relied on immunoSEQ multiplex PCR, and the TCRdb table lists in-frame clones only, not all of them. The top ten hold around 24% of the sample, which has about 820,000 clones, over 90% seen once. The sequenced sample was naive CD8+ T cells sorted from blood. These receptors were taken from a man aged 25-40 years in good health.

This clone occurred a few times. The chain employs TRBV13 and TRBJ1-5, with D unclear. V shed 0 bases and J shed 7 bases, with 13 bases lying between them. This CDR3 region has 15 residues. From germline, CDR1 is PRHDT and CDR2 FYEKMQ (reference sequence). The DNA for the CDR3 is TGTGCCAGCAGCTTAGGCCGTATCAGTGGACAGCCCCAGCATTTT. Its translation is CASSLGRISGQPQHF.

This clone appeared once. The rearrangement joins TRBV6-5 to TRBJ2-4; 7 nucleotides match TRBD1. The CDR3 contains 13 residues. The trim removed 0 bases at V and 9 bases at J, leaving 2 bases unmatched. CDR1 is MNHEY and CDR2 is SVGAGI in the germline V gene. The CDR3 region has the DNA TGTGCCAGCAGTTACTCAAGACAGGGCATTCAGTACTTC. The encoded protein is CASSYSRQGIQYF.